Sequencing of this TCR beta chain was carried out in a study of T cell changes during pregnancy in multiple sclerosis. The table came from immunoSEQ multiplex PCR; TCRdb's copy has only in-frame clones and leaves some out. The sample carries roughly 93,000 clones, around 93% recorded once. Trimming at V came to 5 bases and at J to 4 bases, leaving 5 bases not matched to a gene. Germline CDR1 and CDR2: MDHEN and SYDVKM. The CDR3 totals 15 residues. The source material was peripheral blood, sampled before pregnancy. V and J are TRBV28 and TRBJ1-2, with 12 nucleotides matching TRBD1. This TCR was sampled from a female donor with multiple sclerosis, enrolled in a pregnancy study. The CDR3 coding sequence is TGTGCCAGCAGTACCGGGACAGGGGGCGTCTATGGCTACACCTTC. Translation gives CASSTGTGGVYGYTF.